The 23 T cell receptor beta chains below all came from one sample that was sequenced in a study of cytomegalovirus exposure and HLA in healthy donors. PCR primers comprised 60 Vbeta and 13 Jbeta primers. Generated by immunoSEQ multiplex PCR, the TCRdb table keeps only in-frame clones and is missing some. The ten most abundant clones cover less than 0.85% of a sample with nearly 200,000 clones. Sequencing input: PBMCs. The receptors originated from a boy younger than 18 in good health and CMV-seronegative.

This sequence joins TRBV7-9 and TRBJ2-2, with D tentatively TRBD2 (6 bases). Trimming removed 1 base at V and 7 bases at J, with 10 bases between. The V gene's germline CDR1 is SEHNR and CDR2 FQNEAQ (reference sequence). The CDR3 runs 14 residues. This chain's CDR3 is CASSLEGGIGELFF. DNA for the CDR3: TGTGCCAGCAGCTTAGAAGGAGGGATCGGGGAGCTGTTTTTT.

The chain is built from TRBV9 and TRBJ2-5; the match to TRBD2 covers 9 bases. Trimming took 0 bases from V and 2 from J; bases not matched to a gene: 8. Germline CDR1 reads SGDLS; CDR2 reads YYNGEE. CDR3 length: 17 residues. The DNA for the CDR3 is TGTGCCAGCAGCGTAGCCGGGACTAGCCGGAGGCAAGAGACCCAGTACTTC. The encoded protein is CASSVAGTSRRQETQYF.

CDR3 amino acids: CASSPQGLESGANVLTF. CDR3 sequence (DNA): TGCGCCAGCAGTCCTCAGGGACTTGAATCTGGGGCCAACGTCCTGACTTTC. The chain has TRBV4-1 and TRBJ2-6; TRBD2 is a possible D gene (6 bases). V dropped 6 bases and J dropped 1 base, with 16 bases sitting between them. This CDR3 spans 17 amino acids. CDR1 and CDR2 from the germline V gene are MGHRA and YSYEKL.

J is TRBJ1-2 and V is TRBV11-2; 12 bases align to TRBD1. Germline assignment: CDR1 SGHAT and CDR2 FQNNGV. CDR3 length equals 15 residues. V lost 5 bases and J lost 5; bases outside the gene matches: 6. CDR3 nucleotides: TGTGCCAGCAGCCGACCGGGACAGGGGGCATATGGCTACACCTTC. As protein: CASSRPGQGAYGYTF.

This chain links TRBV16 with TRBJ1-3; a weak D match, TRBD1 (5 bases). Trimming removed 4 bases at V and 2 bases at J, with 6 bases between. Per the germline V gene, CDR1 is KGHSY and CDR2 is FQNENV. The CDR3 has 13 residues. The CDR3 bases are TGTGCCAGCAGCCCAGGGACTGGAAACACCATATATTTT. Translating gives CASSPGTGNTIYF. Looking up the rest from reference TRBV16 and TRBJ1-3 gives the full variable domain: GEEVAQTPKHLVRGEGQKAKLYCAPIKGHSYVFWYQQVLKNEFKFLISFQNENVFDETGMPKERFSAKCLPNSPCSLEIQATKLEDSAVYFCASSPGTGNTIYFGEGSWLTVV.

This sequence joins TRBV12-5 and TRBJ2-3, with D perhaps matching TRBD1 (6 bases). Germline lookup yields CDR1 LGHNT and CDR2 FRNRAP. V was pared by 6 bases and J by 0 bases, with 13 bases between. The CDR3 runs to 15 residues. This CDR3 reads CASGPGHASTDTQYF. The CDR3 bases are TGTGCTAGTGGGCCGGGACACGCTAGCACAGATACGCAGTATTTT. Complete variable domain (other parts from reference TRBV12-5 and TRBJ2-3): DARVTQTPRHKVTEMGQEVTMRCQPILGHNTVFWYRQTMMQGLELLAYFRNRAPLDDSGMPKDRFSAEMPDATLATLKIQPSEPRDSAVYFCASGPGHASTDTQYFGPGTRLTVL.

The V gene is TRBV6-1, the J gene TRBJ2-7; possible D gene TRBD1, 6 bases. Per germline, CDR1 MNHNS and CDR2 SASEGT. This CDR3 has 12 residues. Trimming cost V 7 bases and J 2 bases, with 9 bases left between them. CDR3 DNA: TGTGCCAGCAAAGGACAGACCTACGAGCAGTACTTC. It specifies CASKGQTYEQYF.

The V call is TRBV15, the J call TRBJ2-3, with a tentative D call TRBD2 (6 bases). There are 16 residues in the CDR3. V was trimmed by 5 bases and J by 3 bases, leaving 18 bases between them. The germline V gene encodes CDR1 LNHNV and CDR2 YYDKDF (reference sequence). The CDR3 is CATSPRGSITTDTQYF. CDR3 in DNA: TGTGCCACCAGCCCTCGGGGGAGTATTACGACAGATACGCAGTATTTT.

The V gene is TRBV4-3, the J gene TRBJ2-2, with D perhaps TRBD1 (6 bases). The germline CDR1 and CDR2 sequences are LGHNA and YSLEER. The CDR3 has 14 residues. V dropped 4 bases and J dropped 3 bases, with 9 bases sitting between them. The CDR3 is CASSRDRYTGELFF. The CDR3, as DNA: TGCGCCAGCAGCCGCGACAGGTACACCGGGGAGCTGTTTTTT.

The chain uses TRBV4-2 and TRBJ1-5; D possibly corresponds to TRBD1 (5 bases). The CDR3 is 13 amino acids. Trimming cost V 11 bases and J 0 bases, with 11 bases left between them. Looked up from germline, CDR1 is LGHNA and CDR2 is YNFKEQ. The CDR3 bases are TGTGCCTCATCCGGGGGTAGCAATCAGCCCCAGCATTTT. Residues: CASSGGSNQPQHF.

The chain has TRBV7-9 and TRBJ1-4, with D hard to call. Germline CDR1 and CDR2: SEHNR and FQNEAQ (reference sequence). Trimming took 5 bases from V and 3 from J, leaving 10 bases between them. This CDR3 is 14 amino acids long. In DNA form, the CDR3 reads TGTGCCAGCAGCAGTGAGAGGGCTAATGAAAAACTGTTTTTT. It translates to CASSSERANEKLFF.

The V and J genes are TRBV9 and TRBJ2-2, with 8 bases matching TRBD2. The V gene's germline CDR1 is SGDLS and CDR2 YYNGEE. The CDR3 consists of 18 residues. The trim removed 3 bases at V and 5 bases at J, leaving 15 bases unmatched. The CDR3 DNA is TGTGCCAGCAGCGACCCGGGACTAGGCCCCCGGTGGACCGGGGAGCTGTTTTTT. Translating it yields CASSDPGLGPRWTGELFF.

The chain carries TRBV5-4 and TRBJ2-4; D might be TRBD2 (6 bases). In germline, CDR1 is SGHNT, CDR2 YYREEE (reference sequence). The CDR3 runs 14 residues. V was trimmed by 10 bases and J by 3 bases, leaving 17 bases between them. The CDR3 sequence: CAGKNWGGKNIQYF. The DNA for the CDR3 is TGTGCCGGAAAAAATTGGGGAGGCAAAAACATTCAGTACTTC.

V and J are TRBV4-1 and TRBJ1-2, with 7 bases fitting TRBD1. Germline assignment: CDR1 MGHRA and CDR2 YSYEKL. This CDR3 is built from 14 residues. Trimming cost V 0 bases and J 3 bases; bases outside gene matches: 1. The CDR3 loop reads CASSQDDRDYGYTF. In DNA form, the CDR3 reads TGCGCCAGCAGCCAAGATGACAGGGACTATGGCTACACCTTC.

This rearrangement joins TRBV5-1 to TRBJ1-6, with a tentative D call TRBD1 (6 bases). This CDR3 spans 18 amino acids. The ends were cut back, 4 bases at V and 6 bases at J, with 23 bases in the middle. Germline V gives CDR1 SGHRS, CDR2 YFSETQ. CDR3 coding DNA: TGCGCCAGCAGCCCGAGTGGGGGCCTCAGAAGTGGTAATTCACCCCTCCACTTT. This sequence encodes CASSPSGGLRSGNSPLHF.

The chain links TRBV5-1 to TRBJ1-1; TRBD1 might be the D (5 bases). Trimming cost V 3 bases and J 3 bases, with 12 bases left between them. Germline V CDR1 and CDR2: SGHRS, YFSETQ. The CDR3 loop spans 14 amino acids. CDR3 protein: CASSWGEAYTEAFF. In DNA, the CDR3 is TGCGCCAGCAGCTGGGGCGAGGCGTACACTGAAGCTTTCTTT.

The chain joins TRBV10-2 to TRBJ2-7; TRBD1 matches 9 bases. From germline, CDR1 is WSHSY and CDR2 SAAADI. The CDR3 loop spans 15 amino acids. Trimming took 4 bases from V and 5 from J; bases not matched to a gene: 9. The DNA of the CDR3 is TGCGCCAGCAGTGGCTCCGGGACAGGGAGTCACGAGCAGTACTTC. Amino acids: CASSGSGTGSHEQYF.

The CDR3 DNA sequence: TGTGCCAGCAGCATGGACTTATTCACTGAAGCTTTCTTT. Its protein product is CASSMDLFTEAFF. The rearrangement joins TRBV6-5 to TRBJ1-1, with D hard to call. Germline loops: CDR1 MNHEY, CDR2 SVGAGI. Between the trimmed V and J ends, which lost 6 bases and 4 bases, there was a span of 12 bases. CDR3 length: 13 amino acids.

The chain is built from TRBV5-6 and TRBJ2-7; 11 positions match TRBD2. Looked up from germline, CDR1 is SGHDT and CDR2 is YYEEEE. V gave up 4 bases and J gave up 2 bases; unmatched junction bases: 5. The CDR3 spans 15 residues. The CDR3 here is CASSPGLAGTYEQYF. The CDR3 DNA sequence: TGTGCCAGCAGCCCAGGACTAGCGGGTACCTACGAGCAGTACTTC.

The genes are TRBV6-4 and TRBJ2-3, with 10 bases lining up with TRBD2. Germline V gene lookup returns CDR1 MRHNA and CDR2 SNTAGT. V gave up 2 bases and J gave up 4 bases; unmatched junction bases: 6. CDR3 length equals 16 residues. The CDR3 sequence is CASSDGPSGGADTQYF. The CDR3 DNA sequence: TGTGCCAGCAGTGACGGGCCTAGCGGGGGAGCAGATACGCAGTATTTT.

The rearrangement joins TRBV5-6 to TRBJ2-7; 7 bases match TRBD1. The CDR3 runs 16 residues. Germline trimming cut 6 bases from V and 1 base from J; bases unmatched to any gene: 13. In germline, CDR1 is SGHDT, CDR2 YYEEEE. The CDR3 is CASTSTGPHSSYEQYF. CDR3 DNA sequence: TGTGCCAGCACCTCGACAGGGCCACACTCTTCCTACGAGCAGTACTTC.

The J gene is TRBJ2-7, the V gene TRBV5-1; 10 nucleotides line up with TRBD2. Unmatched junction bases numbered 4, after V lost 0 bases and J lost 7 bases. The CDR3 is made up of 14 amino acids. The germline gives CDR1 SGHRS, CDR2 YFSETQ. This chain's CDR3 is CASSLALAGDEQYF. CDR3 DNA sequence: TGCGCCAGCAGCTTGGCGCTAGCGGGGGATGAGCAGTACTTC.

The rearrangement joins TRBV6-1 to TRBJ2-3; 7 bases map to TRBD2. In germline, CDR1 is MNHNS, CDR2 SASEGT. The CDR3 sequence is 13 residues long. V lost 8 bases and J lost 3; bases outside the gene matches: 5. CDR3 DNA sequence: TGTGCCAGCGGCCGGGGGGAGACAGATACGCAGTATTTT. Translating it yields CASGRGETDTQYF.